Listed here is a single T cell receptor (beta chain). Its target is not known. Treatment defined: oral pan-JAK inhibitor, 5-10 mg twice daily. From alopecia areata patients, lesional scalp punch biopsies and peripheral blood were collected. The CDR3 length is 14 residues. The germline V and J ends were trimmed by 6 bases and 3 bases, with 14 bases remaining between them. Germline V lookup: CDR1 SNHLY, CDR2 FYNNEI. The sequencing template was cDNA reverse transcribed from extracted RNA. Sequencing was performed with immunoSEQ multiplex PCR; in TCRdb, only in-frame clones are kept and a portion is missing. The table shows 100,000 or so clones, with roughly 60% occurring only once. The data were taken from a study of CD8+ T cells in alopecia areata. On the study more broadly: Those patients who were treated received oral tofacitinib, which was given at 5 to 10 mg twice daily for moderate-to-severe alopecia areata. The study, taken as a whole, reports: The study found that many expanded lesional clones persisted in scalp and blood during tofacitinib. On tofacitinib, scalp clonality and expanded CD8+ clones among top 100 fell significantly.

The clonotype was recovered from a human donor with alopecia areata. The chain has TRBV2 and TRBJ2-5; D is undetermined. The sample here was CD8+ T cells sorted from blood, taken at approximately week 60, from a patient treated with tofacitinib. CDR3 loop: CASSVLLAEETQYF. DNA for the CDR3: TGTGCCAGCAGCGTCCTTCTTGCTGAAGAGACCCAGTACTTC.